The clone carrying this T cell receptor (beta chain) occurred many times. Germline V gives CDR1 SGHRS, CDR2 YFSETQ. The germline V and J ends were trimmed by 0 bases and 7 bases, with 10 bases remaining between them. The CDR3 runs to 13 residues. This record comes from a study of Graves' ophthalmopathy and Graves' hyperthyroidism. Amplification from RNA transcripts yielded the TCR beta CDR3 regions. Second-round multiplex PCR came after first-round RT-PCR with HTBI primers. MiXCR was run by TCRdb on the multiplex PCR reads, yielding one entry per CDR3 protein. The data show over a million distinct CDR3 sequences, with 35% to 40% seen just once and 11% held by the top ten.

The specimen sequenced was peripheral blood or thyroid tissue (not recorded which). This chain joins TRBV5-1 and TRBJ1-1, with a weak D call TRBD1 (6 bases). This receptor was taken from an adult man with Graves' hyperthyroidism. CDR3 in DNA: TGCGCCAGCAGCTTGGACAGGGCAATTGAAGCTTTCTTT. Translating it yields CASSLDRAIEAFF.